This T cell receptor (beta chain) is from a study of blood T cell repertoires in COVID-19. For the study at large: Material from acute and convalescent COVID-19 was sourced from the United States, Italy and Spain. From T cells, B-cell-depleted T cells, or PBMCs came the material, which was cDNA or gDNA.

How the authors handled the data: Using reference gene primer amplification, nucleated cell counts were estimated. Produced via immunoSEQ multiplex PCR; TCRdb's table is partial and in-frame only. V, J and clone size are those of that table, while D and trimming were read from the DNA. The sample consists of around 160,000 clones, around 80% of them appearing once. Germline lookup yields CDR1 SGDLS and CDR2 YYNGEE. The trim removed 6 bases at V and 2 bases at J, leaving 6 bases unmatched. The length of the CDR3 is 14 residues. V usage is TRBV9 and J usage is TRBJ1-2; TRBD1 matches 8 bases. The sequencing sample was made of peripheral blood. The TCR originated in a human donor in a cohort sampled during active COVID-19. CDR3 loop: CASTADRVNYGYTF. The CDR3 DNA reads as TGTGCCAGCACCGCGGACAGGGTAAACTATGGCTACACCTTC.